Following are 15 T cell receptor beta chains from one sample sequenced in a study of PD-L1 blockade in urothelial cancer. Time point reported: peripheral blood 6 weeks after treatment start. The data were produced by immunoSEQ multiplex PCR, yet TCRdb's version contains in-frame clones alone and is incomplete. This table has tens of thousands of clones, 70% to 80% appearing once. Sequencing used PBMCs, obtained around atezolizumab (anti-PD-L1) treatment. The source is a man between 65 and 85 years old with urothelial cancer.

This clone showed up just a few times. The chain carries TRBV4-2 and TRBJ2-1; 9 positions match TRBD2. With V trimmed by 0 bases and J by 6 bases, 12 bases remained unmatched. CDR1 LGHNA and CDR2 YNFKEQ come from the germline V gene. This CDR3 is 18 amino acids long. CDR3 in DNA: TGTGCCAGCAGCCAAGATCCAATAGCGGGAGTCGGGTTCAATGAGCAGTTCTTC. Translating it yields CASSQDPIAGVGFNEQFF.

Comment on this clone: Its ends do not fully match the called genes, so a read error is possible. Other DNA sequences within the sample encode an identical CDR3. The chain is built from TRBV18 and TRBJ1-5, with 8 bases that match TRBD1. The germline gives CDR1 KGHSH, CDR2 LQKENI. CDR3 size: 16 residues. The CDR3 bases are TGTGCCAGCTCACCACGGGCAGGGGGCAGAGAACAGCCTCAGCATTTT. This sequence encodes CASSPRAGGREQPQHF.

Here the CDR3 DNA reads TGTGCCATCAGAAACCGGGACAGCAGCCTAAACGAGCAGTACTTC. Protein sequence: CAIRNRDSSLNEQYF. The gene calls are TRBV10-3 and TRBJ2-7; 7 positions match TRBD1. This CDR3 region has 15 residues. The germline V gene encodes CDR1 ENHRY and CDR2 SYGVKD. The J segment lost 5 bases and the V segment lost 6 bases, leaving 13 bases of the junction unmatched.

This clone came up a few times. The chain links TRBV10-3 to TRBJ1-2; TRBD1 matches 7 bases. CDR3 size: 16 residues. Trimming at V came to 0 bases and at J to 4 bases, leaving 8 bases not matched to a gene. The germline CDR1 and CDR2 sequences are ENHRY and SYGVKD. CDR3 residues: CAISESGGQQLYGYTF. In nucleotides, the CDR3 is TGTGCCATCAGTGAGTCGGGGGGACAGCAACTCTATGGCTACACCTTC.

This clone was seen a few times. The chain couples TRBV4-2 to TRBJ2-7, with TRBD1 matching over 8 bases. This CDR3 has 18 amino acids. Trimming removed 3 bases from V and 2 bases from J; junction bases left unmatched: 15. Germline CDR1 and CDR2: LGHNA and YNFKEQ. CDR3 bases: TGTGCCAGCAGCCAGCAATCCCCCCGGACAGGGAATCCCTACGAGCAGTACTTC. Its protein is CASSQQSPRTGNPYEQYF.

The rearrangement uses TRBV28 and TRBJ2-7, with 9 bases identical to TRBD2. There are 14 residues in the CDR3. V lost 6 bases, J lost 3 bases, and 6 bases stayed unmatched. Looked up from germline, CDR1 is MDHEN and CDR2 is SYDVKM. The CDR3 nucleotides read TGTGCCAGCAGATCCGGGACTAGCTACTACGAGCAGTACTTC. Protein: CASRSGTSYYEQYF.

J is TRBJ1-1 and V is TRBV18; 10 bases align to TRBD1. The CDR3 extends over 17 amino acids. Germline CDR1 and CDR2: KGHSH and LQKENI. Germline trimming cut 0 bases from V and 1 base from J; bases unmatched to any gene: 5. The CDR3 nucleotides are TGTGCCAGCTCACCACCGGGACAGGGGTCCCCGAACACTGAAGCTTTCTTT. Encoded protein: CASSPPGQGSPNTEAFF.

This chain uses TRBV7-2 with TRBJ2-1, with 12 bases aligning to TRBD2. V was clipped by 8 bases and J by 7 bases; unmatched bases: 9. The CDR3 spans 15 residues. Germline values: CDR1 SGHTA, CDR2 FQGNSA. CDR3 loop: CASGPLTSGRNEQFF. The CDR3 bases are TGTGCCAGCGGACCCCTGACTAGCGGGAGAAATGAGCAGTTCTTC.

Notes on this clone: Other DNA sequences of this sample code for an identical CDR3. The gene calls are TRBV7-3 and TRBJ2-7, with 7 bases that match TRBD2. The length of the CDR3 is 13 residues. The V gene end was trimmed by 4 bases and the J gene end by 3 bases; junction bases not matched to a gene: 3. Germline V lookup: CDR1 SGHTA, CDR2 FQGTGA. The CDR3 DNA reads as TGTGCCAGCAGCTCCGGGGGGAGCTACGAGCAGTACTTC. It yields the protein CASSSGGSYEQYF.

The rearrangement links TRBV11-3 to TRBJ2-7; D is possibly TRBD1 (6 bases). CDR1 and CDR2 from the germline V gene are SGHNT and YENEEA. V lost 0 bases and J lost 9, with 9 bases in between. This CDR3 has 12 amino acids. The CDR3 is CASSLDRDMQYF. As DNA, the CDR3 is TGTGCCAGCAGCTTAGATCGGGACATGCAGTACTTC. The whole variable domain, remainder taken from reference TRBV11-3 and TRBJ2-7, is EAGVVQSPRYKIIEKKQPVAFWCNPISGHNTLYWYLQNLGQGPELLIRYENEEAVDDSQLPKDRFSAERLKGVDSTLKIQPAELGDSAVYLCASSLDRDMQYFGPGTRLTVT.

V usage is TRBV19 and J usage is TRBJ1-5; 11 nucleotides agree with TRBD1. Germline V gives CDR1 LNHDA, CDR2 SQIVND (reference sequence). The trim removed 7 bases at V and 2 bases at J, leaving 10 bases unmatched. The length of the CDR3 is 17 residues. CDR3 residues: CASNGQGAFIGNQPQHF. Written as DNA, the CDR3 is TGTGCCAGTAATGGACAGGGGGCGTTTATTGGCAATCAGCCCCAGCATTTT.

With regard to this clone: This same CDR3 is encoded by further DNA sequences in the sample. The gene calls are TRBV5-1 and TRBJ1-1; 9 bases line up with TRBD1. This CDR3 region has 13 residues. V was clipped by 2 bases and J by 5 bases; unmatched bases: 1. Per germline, CDR1 SGHRS and CDR2 YFSETQ. CDR3 protein: CASSFGQGTEAFF. Here the CDR3 DNA reads TGCGCCAGCAGCTTTGGACAGGGGACTGAAGCTTTCTTT.

The chain has TRBV5-5 and TRBJ2-1, with a tentative D call TRBD2 (6 bases). V was shortened by 3 bases and J by 3 bases, with 13 bases between the two germline ends. In germline, CDR1 is SGHKS, CDR2 YYEKEE (reference sequence). CDR3 length: 15 amino acids. The CDR3, as DNA: TGTGCCAGCAGCTACCTTAGCGGTAACTACAATGAGCAGTTCTTC. Its protein is CASSYLSGNYNEQFF.

The chain uses TRBV29-1 and TRBJ1-4, with 9 nucleotides matching TRBD1. V lost 6 bases, J lost 7 bases, and 6 bases stayed unmatched. This CDR3 is built from 13 residues. Germline V gives CDR1 SQVTM, CDR2 ANQGSEA. CDR3 in amino acids: CSVGTGKTEKLFF. DNA of the CDR3: TGCAGCGTGGGGACAGGGAAAACTGAAAAACTGTTTTTT.

The chain links TRBV2 to TRBJ2-2, with D possibly matching TRBD1 (5 bases). Germline loops: CDR1 SNHLY, CDR2 FYNNEI. The CDR3 contains 11 residues. The CDR3 spells CATRVAGELFF. The CDR3 nucleotides are TGTGCAACCAGGGTCGCCGGGGAGCTGTTTTTT.